The clone carrying this T cell receptor beta chain has just one count. Antigen specificity is unknown. CDR1 and CDR2 (germline): SGHRS, YFSETQ. This CDR3 contains 15 residues. Trimming pared 4 bases from V and 0 bases from J, leaving 12 bases between. This record comes from a study of regulatory T cells in long-lasting Graves disease. Time point: newly diagnosed GD, antithyroid drugs for less than 3 months. PBMCs were the source of the RNA used for TCR sequencing. The patients were enrolled through endocrinology in Xi'an, China. Notes on the study in general: Accuracy may have been reduced by the small sample size.

Researchers made TCR beta libraries by using iRepertoire HTBI primers and running Arm-PCR on CDR3 regions. MiXCR, applied by TCRdb to the multiplex PCR reads, yields one record per CDR3 protein. The table lists hundreds of thousands of distinct CDR3 sequences, 16% of them singletons. The sample was also linked to a second study, of T cells in Graves' hyperthyroidism and ophthalmopathy. That paper adds: Most thyroid clonotypes that were expanded above 0.001 also turned up in blood.

This chain uses TRBV5-1 with TRBJ2-3, with D uncertain. Source: peripheral blood mononuclear cells (PBMCs), taken at new diagnosis, from a patient treated with antithyroid drugs. The TCR was taken from a man in his forties with Graves disease. The CDR3 DNA follows: TGCGCCAGCAGCCAGCTGAGGATTAGCACAGATACGCAGTATTTT. Its protein product is CASSQLRISTDTQYF. Combining the CDR3 with reference TRBV5-1 and TRBJ2-3 gives the whole variable domain KAGVTQTPRYLIKTRGQQVTLSCSPISGHRSVSWYQQTPGQGLQFLFEYFSETQRNKGNFPGRFSGRQFSNSRSEMNVSTLELGDSALYLCASSQLRISTDTQYFGPGTRLTVL.